This T cell receptor beta chain is from a study of beta chain features in type 1 diabetes. Points from the study as a whole: People with Type 1 diabetes carried modestly yet significantly shorter TCRB CDR3s in all four CD4+ subsets.

The investigators reverse transcribed all of the isolated RNA, so they sequenced expressed TCRB transcripts. The table came from immunoSEQ multiplex PCR; TCRdb's copy has only in-frame clones and leaves some out. The top ten hold about 0.011% of the sample, which has roughly 280,000 clones, roughly 24% seen once. Germline V gene lookup returns CDR1 MDHEN and CDR2 SYDVKM. Trimming cost V 6 bases and J 5 bases; bases outside gene matches: 11. The CDR3 sequence is 15 residues long. Comments on this clone: Its antigen is still unknown.

Sequencing was done on a sample of naive CD4+ T cells from blood. The chain uses TRBV28 and TRBJ2-7, with TRBD1 identical over 9 bases. This TCR came from a woman aged 25 to 39 with type 1 diabetes. This CDR3 reads CASRDPGQGINEQYF. In nucleotides, the CDR3 is TGTGCCAGCAGGGACCCGGGACAGGGTATAAACGAGCAGTACTTC.